This T cell receptor beta chain originates from a study of CD8 T cells in Susac syndrome. Sequencing of TCR beta was carried out in blood CD8+ and CD4+ T cells. Healthy donors constituted the controls, which were matched for age and sex. Bulk CD8+ and CD4+ cells came from magnetic negative isolation; CD8+ TEMRA by FACS. Reverse transcription of about 0.5 to 1 ug RNA used random hexamers. The method of amplification for TCR beta CDR3 was immunoSEQ multiplex PCR, covering 54 Vbeta and 13 Jbeta. One entry per CDR3 protein results from TCRdb running MiXCR on the immunoSEQ multiplex PCR reads. The profile shows 180,000 or so distinct CDR3 sequences, over 85% of them singletons. The table lists this clonotype with a few counts. CDR3 size: 12 residues. Germline V gene sequence: CDR1 GTSNPN, CDR2 SVGIG (reference sequence). Trimming took 0 bases from V and 12 from J, leaving 15 bases between them.

The sequence came from a human donor in good health. Sequencing used CD4+ T cells from PBMCs. The genes are TRBV30 and TRBJ2-7; D is possibly TRBD1 (5 bases). The CDR3 sequence: CAWSVSGLLSYF. CDR3 in DNA: TGTGCCTGGAGTGTATCAGGGTTGCTTTCGTACTTC.